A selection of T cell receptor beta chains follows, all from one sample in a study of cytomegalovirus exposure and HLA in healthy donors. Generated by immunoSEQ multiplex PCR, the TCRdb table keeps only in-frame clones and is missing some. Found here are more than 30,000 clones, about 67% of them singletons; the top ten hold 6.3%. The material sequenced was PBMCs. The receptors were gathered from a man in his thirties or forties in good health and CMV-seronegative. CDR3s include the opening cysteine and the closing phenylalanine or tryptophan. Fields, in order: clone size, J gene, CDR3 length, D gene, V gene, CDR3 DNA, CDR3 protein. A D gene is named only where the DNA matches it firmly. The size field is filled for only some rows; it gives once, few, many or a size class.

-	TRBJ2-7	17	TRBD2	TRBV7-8	TGTGCCAGCAGCAGGACCCGAGGACTAGCGGGAGATTACGAGCAGTACTTC	CASSRTRGLAGDYEQYF
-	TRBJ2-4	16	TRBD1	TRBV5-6	TGTGCCAGCAGCTGGGACAGTTTGGGCTACAAAAACATTCAGTACTTC	CASSWDSLGYKNIQYF
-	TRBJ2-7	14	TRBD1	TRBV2	TGTGCCAGCAGTGAACAGACAGGGGGCTACGAGCAGTACTTC	CASSEQTGGYEQYF
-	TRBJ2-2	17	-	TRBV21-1	TGTGCCAGCAGCAAAGGGAAGCGGGGGGCCGAGTTGGGGGAGCTGTTTTTT	CASSKGKRGAELGELFF
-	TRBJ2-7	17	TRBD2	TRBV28	TGTGCCAGCAGTTTATCTCTTCTCATAGCGGGAGACTACGAGCAGTACTTC	CASSLSLLIAGDYEQYF
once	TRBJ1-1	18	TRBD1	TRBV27	TGTGCCAGCACTCCGGGAGGGGGCACTCAAGCGGGGAACACTGAAGCTTTCTTT	CASTPGGGTQAGNTEAFF
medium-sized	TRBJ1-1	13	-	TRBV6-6	TGTGCCAGCAACCCGACAGAGAACACTGAAGCTTTCTTT	CASNPTENTEAFF
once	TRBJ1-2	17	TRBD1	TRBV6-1	TGTGCCAGCAGTGAAGCTTATTTAGGGACAGGGGCGTATGGCTACACCTTC	CASSEAYLGTGAYGYTF
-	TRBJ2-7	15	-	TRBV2	TGTGCCAGCACCGAGAAACGGTTAACCTCCTACGAGCAGTACTTC	CASTEKRLTSYEQYF
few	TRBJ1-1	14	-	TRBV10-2	TGCGCCAGCAGTGAGACGGGGGGCAACACTGAAGCTTTCTTT	CASSETGGNTEAFF
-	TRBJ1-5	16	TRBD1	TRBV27	TGTGCCAGCCGACTCACAGGGGGGTATAGCAATCAGCCCCAGCATTTT	CASRLTGGYSNQPQHF
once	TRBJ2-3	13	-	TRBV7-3	TGTGCCAGCAGCTTCGCGGCCACAGATACGCAGTATTTT	CASSFAATDTQYF
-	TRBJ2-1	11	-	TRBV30	TGTGCCTGGGACGGAGGGCCCGGGCAGTTCTTC	CAWDGGPGQFF
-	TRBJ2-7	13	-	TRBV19	TGTGCCAGTAGTGGGCAGGGTCGGTACGAGCAGTACTTC	CASSGQGRYEQYF
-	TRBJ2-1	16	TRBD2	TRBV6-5	TGTGCCAGCAGTTACCGAGTAGCGGGTACTTACAATGAGCAGTTCTTC	CASSYRVAGTYNEQFF
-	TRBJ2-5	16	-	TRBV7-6	TGTGCCAGCACCCTATCGGACGACATAGGGGCAGAGACCCAGTACTTC	CASTLSDDIGAETQYF
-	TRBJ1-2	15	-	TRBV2	-	CASSVGRGSNYGYPF
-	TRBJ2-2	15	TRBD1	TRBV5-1	TGCGCCAGCAGCTTCGGGACAGGGATGACCGGGGAGCTGTTTTTT	CASSFGTGMTGELFF
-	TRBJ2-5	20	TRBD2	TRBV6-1	TGTGCCAGCAGTGAGACGGGGGGGCTAGCGGGTGGCGCGTACCAAGAGACCCAGTACTTC	CASSETGGLAGGAYQETQYF
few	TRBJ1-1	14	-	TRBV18	TGTGCCAGCTCTCCCGGGAGGGAGGCCACTGAAGCTTTCTTT	CASSPGREATEAFF
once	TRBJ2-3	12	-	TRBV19	TGTGCCTCCTCTACTAGAATGGATACGCAGTATTTT	CASSTRMDTQYF
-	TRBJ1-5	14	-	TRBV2	TGTGCCAGCAGTGTTCAGGGTAGCAATCAGCCCCAGCATTTT	CASSVQGSNQPQHF
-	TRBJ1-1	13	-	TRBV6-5	TGTGCCAGCAGTCTCCGGGGGGCCACTGAAGCTTTCTTT	CASSLRGATEAFF
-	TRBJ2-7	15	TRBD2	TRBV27	TGTGCCAGCAGTTGGGGCGGGGCGGGAGGGTACGAGCAGTACTTC	CASSWGGAGGYEQYF
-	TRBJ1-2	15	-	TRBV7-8	TGTGCCAGCAGCTTATCAACGCGGGTGTTCTATGGCTACACCTTC	CASSLSTRVFYGYTF
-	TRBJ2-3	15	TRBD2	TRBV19	TGTGCCAGTAGCCCTAGCGGAGGGGGCACAGATACGCAGTATTTT	CASSPSGGGTDTQYF
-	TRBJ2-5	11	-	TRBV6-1	TGTGCCAGCAGACTCTCTGGGACCCAGTACTTC	CASRLSGTQYF
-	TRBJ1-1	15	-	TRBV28	TGTGCCAGCAGTTCCCACCGAGCCGCGGGTACTGAAGCTTTCTTT	CASSSHRAAGTEAFF
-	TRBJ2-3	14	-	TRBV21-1	TGTGCCAGCAGTAGCGGGGGTGAAGCAGATACGCAGTATTTT	CASSSGGEADTQYF
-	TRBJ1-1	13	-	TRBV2	TGTGCCAGCAAGCTAGACAGGAACACTGAAGCTTTCTTT	CASKLDRNTEAFF
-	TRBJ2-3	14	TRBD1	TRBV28	TGTGCCAGCAGTCCCCGGACAGGGAGCGATACGCAGTATTTT	CASSPRTGSDTQYF
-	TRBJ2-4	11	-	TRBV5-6	TGTGCCAGCAGCTCGTCTAACATTCAGTACTTC	CASSSSNIQYF
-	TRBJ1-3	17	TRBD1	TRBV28	TGTGCCAGCAGTCTAGGACAGGACCTTCCCAGAGGAAACACCATATATTTT	CASSLGQDLPRGNTIYF
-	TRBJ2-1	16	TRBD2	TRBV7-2	TGTGCCAGCAGCGCCGCCACTAGCGGGAGTAGTTATGAGCAGTTCTTC	CASSAATSGSSYEQFF
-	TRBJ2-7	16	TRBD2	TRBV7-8	TGTGCCAGCAGCCTGAGAGGGGCGGGGAGCGGGGGCGAGCAGTACTTC	CASSLRGAGSGGEQYF
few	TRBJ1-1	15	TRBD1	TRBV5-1	TGCGCCAGCAGTTCACCGGACAGGGGGGACACTGAAGCTTTCTTT	CASSSPDRGDTEAFF
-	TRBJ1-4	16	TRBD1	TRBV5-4	TGTGCCAGCAGCCCGGGGACAGGGGGAAACAATGAAAAACTGTTTTTT	CASSPGTGGNNEKLFF
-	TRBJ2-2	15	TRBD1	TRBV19	TGTGCCAGTAGTAGACAGGGGGCGGTCACCGGGGAGCTGTTTTTT	CASSRQGAVTGELFF
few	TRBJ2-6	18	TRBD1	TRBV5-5	TGTGCCAGCAGTCATCGGGACAGGTGGAGCTCTGGGGCCAACGTCCTGACTTTC	CASSHRDRWSSGANVLTF
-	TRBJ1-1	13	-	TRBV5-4	TGTGCCAGCAGCTTGAGCCGTAATCCTGAAGCTTTCTTT	CASSLSRNPEAFF
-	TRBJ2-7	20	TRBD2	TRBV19	TGTGCCAGTAGTCCCCATTATTTATTGCGGGGGGCTAAACGAAGCTACGAGCAGTACTTC	CASSPHYLLRGAKRSYEQYF
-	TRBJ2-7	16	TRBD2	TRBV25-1	TGTGCCAGCAGTGAATATTCTAGCGGGAGGGCCGGCGAGCAGTACTTC	CASSEYSSGRAGEQYF
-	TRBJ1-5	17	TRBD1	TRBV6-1	TGTGCCAGCAGTGACTTTTTAACAGGGGGTCGCAATCAGCCCCAGCATTTT	CASSDFLTGGRNQPQHF